The rows below give T cell receptor beta chains drawn from one sample of a study of Ad26.COV2.S vaccination and SARS-CoV-2 variants. Using immunoSEQ multiplex PCR, the repertoire was profiled, and TCRdb retains in-frame clones only, with some absent. The top ten clones hold about 1.7% of a sample with over 400,000 clones, around 92% of them seen once. Sequenced here: peripheral blood, sampled in a trial of Ad26.COV2.S vaccine versus placebo. All receptors come from a person between 18 and 65 years old who received the Ad26.COV2.S COVID-19 vaccine or a placebo. Each CDR3 is given with its conserved first and last residue. Fields, in order: V gene, clone size, J gene, D gene, CDR3 length, CDR3 protein, CDR3 DNA. A D gene is named only where the DNA matches it firmly. Size is omitted from some rows. Given values are once, few, many or a class for expanded clones.

TRBV5-1	.	TRBJ2-3	TRBD2	19	CASSLSLLGLAAATDTQYF	TGCGCCAGCAGCTTGTCGTTGCTTGGACTAGCGGCGGCCACAGATACGCAGTATTTT
TRBV7-2	.	TRBJ1-1	TRBD1	14	CASSLTGGRTEAFF	TGTGCCAGCAGCTTGACAGGGGGGAGGACTGAAGCTTTCTTT
TRBV4-3	.	TRBJ1-1	.	16	CASSQDAGRVPTEAFF	TGCGCCAGCAGCCAAGATGCGGGCAGGGTGCCCACTGAAGCTTTCTTT
TRBV7-2	.	TRBJ1-6	.	16	CASSLVGHSYNSPLHF	TGTGCCAGCAGCTTGGTCGGGCACTCCTATAATTCACCCCTCCACTTT
TRBV3-1/TRBV3-2	once	TRBJ2-7	.	18	CASSPSIPAGSIPYEQYF	TGTGCCAGCAGCCCTTCGATCCCGGCGGGGTCTATTCCCTACGAGCAGTACTTC
TRBV9	once	TRBJ2-1	TRBD2	14	CASSVAGGGNEQFF	TGTGCCAGCAGCGTAGCTGGGGGGGGGAATGAGCAGTTCTTC
TRBV28	.	TRBJ2-7	TRBD1	16	CASSFSTGTGVPEQYF	TGTGCCAGCAGTTTTAGTACCGGGACAGGGGTTCCCGAGCAGTACTTC
TRBV6-5	.	TRBJ1-3	TRBD1	14	CASKTDRAGNTIYF	TGTGCCAGCAAAACAGACAGGGCCGGAAACACCATATATTTT
TRBV9	few	TRBJ2-1	.	14	CASSQYSGLGEQFF	TGTGCCAGCAGCCAATACTCCGGATTAGGTGAGCAGTTCTTC
TRBV9	.	TRBJ1-2	TRBD1	15	CASSETPGQGIGYTF	TGTGCCAGCAGCGAAACACCGGGACAGGGCATTGGCTACACCTTC
TRBV15	.	TRBJ2-2	.	14	CATSRDRGAGELFF	TGTGCCACCAGCAGAGATAGAGGGGCCGGGGAGCTGTTTTTT
TRBV5-4	.	TRBJ1-2	.	13	CASKTGGKYGYTF	TGTGCCAGCAAAACCGGGGGGAAGTATGGCTACACCTTC
TRBV3-1/TRBV3-2	.	TRBJ2-3	.	14	CASTPTRSTDTQYF	TGTGCCAGCACTCCGACTAGGAGCACAGATACGCAGTATTTT
TRBV5-4	.	TRBJ2-5	.	14	CASTEAARQETQYF	TGTGCCAGCACAGAGGCGGCCAGACAAGAGACCCAGTACTTC
TRBV2	.	TRBJ1-2	TRBD1	14	CASRGGQQNYGYTF	TGTGCCAGCAGAGGGGGACAGCAGAACTATGGCTACACCTTC
TRBV11-2	.	TRBJ2-5	.	15	CASRKTRGFQETQYF	TGTGCCAGCAGAAAGACCCGGGGGTTCCAAGAGACCCAGTACTTC
TRBV4-3	few	TRBJ1-4	.	14	CASSRDGFNEKLFF	TGCGCCAGCAGCCGGGATGGGTTTAATGAAAAACTGTTTTTT
TRBV6-2/TRBV6-3	.	TRBJ2-7	TRBD2	16	CASSPDRLAGRYEQYF	TGTGCCAGCAGTCCCGACAGACTAGCGGGGAGGTACGAGCAGTACTTC
TRBV27	.	TRBJ1-1	.	12	CASSLWGREAFF	TGTGCCAGCAGTTTATGGGGCAGAGAAGCTTTCTTT
TRBV19	.	TRBJ1-2	.	15	CASNPDLLAAYGYTF	TGTGCCAGTAACCCGGACCTATTAGCAGCTTATGGCTACACCTTC
TRBV9	.	TRBJ2-1	.	15	CASSRHRDEYNEQFF	TGTGCCAGCAGCAGGCACCGGGACGAATACAATGAGCAGTTCTTC
TRBV6-6	.	TRBJ1-6	TRBD1	16	CASSYLTGGFNSPLHF	TGTGCCAGCAGTTACTTGACAGGGGGATTTAATTCACCCCTCCACTTT
TRBV4-3	.	TRBJ2-4	TRBD1	19	CASSQEVGQGKQAKNIQYF	TGCGCCAGCAGCCAAGAAGTCGGACAGGGGAAACAAGCCAAAAACATTCAGTACTTC
TRBV12-3/TRBV12-4	.	TRBJ1-1	.	10	CASSPNEAFF	TGTGCCAGCAGCCCAAATGAAGCTTTCTTT
TRBV27	.	TRBJ1-2	TRBD1	15	CASSLAGQGNYGYTF	TGTGCCAGCAGTTTAGCGGGACAGGGTAACTATGGCTACACCTTC
TRBV7-2	few	TRBJ2-4	.	13	CASSLATGNIQYF	TGTGCCAGCAGCTTAGCGACCGGAAACATTCAGTACTTC